This TCR beta chain was sequenced during a study of shared clonotypes between healthy human individuals (dated by TCRdb to the early 2020s). As for the study more broadly: The cohort included three men and a couple of women between 18 and 49 years of age. For each donor, CD4 naive and CD4 memory were each given three plates, CD8 naive was given two plates, and CD8 memory was given one plate. The study deeply sequenced blood TCR repertoires of five healthy adults to estimate repertoire size and the extent of clonotype sharing between individuals. Libraries were prepared and TCR repertoires were sequenced by different laboratories using diverse techniques, in order to increase sequencing depth and limit assay-specific biases. Between about 0.9 and 9 billion PBMCs per donor were obtained by leukapheresis. General findings and caveats noted by the study authors: Across a handful of donors, about 5.2% of naive CD4, approximately 3.6% of naive CD8, 2.3% of memory CD4, and 0.4% to 0.45% of memory CD8 clonotypes were shared. Even with the large sequencing depth, rarefaction of the sorted-subset datasets indicated that sequencing was incomplete. Sampling was restricted to blood, and TCR repertoires in tissue are likely to differ from TCR repertoires in blood. Compared with non-shared clonotypes, clonotypes shared by all four sorted-subset donors had higher generation probabilities. Pairwise subsampling indicated that sequencing depth was expected to affect the degree of clonotype sharing among donors. Because the study included a small number of donors, the genetic and exposure-history diversity represented was limited. Estimated clonotype richness was generally larger for naive than for memory subsets.

Concerning this clone: Its antigen is not yet known. No much larger clonotype is one base removed from it; base qualities were not supplied.

TCR CDR3 regions were amplified from genomic DNA by multiplex PCR using the deep immunoSEQ assay. For each cell subset, the extracted genomic DNA was distributed evenly across all wells of several immunoSEQ 96-well plates, and each plate served as one replicate. For sorted subsets, each replicate PCR was loaded with approximately 200 ng genomic DNA, equivalent to some 31,000 T cell genomes. Purified libraries were measured with a Qubit 3.0 fluorometer, size-checked on a Bioanalyzer 2100, and measured again with the KAPA Library Quantification kit. Every immunoSEQ 96-well plate was sequenced on a dedicated single-read 150-cycle Illumina NextSeq 550 flow cell. As for how the authors treated the data: Because the immunoSEQ output included only junctional sequences and no quality scores, the filtering could not be the same as the filtering used for full-length reads. To assign V/J genes and CDR3, sequences were annotated against IMGT germline references using PyIR, a Python wrapper for IgBLAST v1.9. Reads with weak V/J assignments (E-value above 1e-6), missing CDR3, stop codons, out-of-frame junctions, or ambiguous translated residues were removed. A V3J clonotype was defined by an identical inferred V gene, J gene, and CDR3 amino acid sequence. Percentage overlap between repertoires was calculated by dividing the number of shared unique clonotypes by the size of the smaller repertoire. Three approaches were used to assess repertoire richness: RTK rarefaction, the Chao1 estimator, and Recon v2.1 estimates of unobserved clonotypes. Generation probabilities for all TCRbeta clonotypes obtained by the gDNA method from a handful of donors were computed using OLGA. TCRdb limited this immuneACCESS table to in-frame rearrangements with V and J called. A share of clones is missing; checked studies link under half to unresolved V genes, and the rest is unexplained. V, J and clone size were drawn from that table, and D and trimming were deduced from the DNA. This sample holds about 1,500,000 clones; 95% to 97% were observed only once. About 1.2% of the sample rests with the top ten.

Compared with germline, V lacks 6 bases and J lacks 4 bases; bases without a gene match: 0. From the cysteine up to the phenylalanine, the CDR3 has a length of 13 residues. Just the 39-base CDR3 DNA is kept, in frame starting at base 1. CDR1 and CDR2, per the germline V gene, are SGHTA and FQGNSA. Healthy HIV-negative adults with no recently reported acute infections or vaccinations were included as donors. Only Caucasian adults living in Nashville, Tennessee, USA were represented among the donors. CD4+ T cells were enriched through magnetic negative selection, after which naive cells were positively selected on CD45RA and the remaining negative fraction served as the memory subset. Blood was collected by leukapheresis, and PBMCs were isolated by Ficoll-Histopaque density gradient centrifugation and then cryopreserved in liquid nitrogen vapor phase. Analytical flow cytometry was used to check the purity and quantity of each magnetically sorted T cell population. From each sorted fraction, genomic DNA was isolated and quantified by UV absorbance on a Nanodrop 2000c.

Sequenced material: naive CD4+ T cells sorted from blood. Sample cell subset or site, as interpreted from the label and publication: CD45RA+ positively selected. The TCR was taken from a man younger than 40 in good health. This sequence uses TRBV7-2 and TRBJ2-5; the central 12 bases match TRBD2. The nucleotides are TGTGCCAGCAGACTAGCGGGAGGAGAGACCCAGTACTTC. Its protein reads: CASRLAGGETQYF.